This entry lists 30 T cell receptor beta chains sequenced from one sample in a study of post-analysis software for immune sequencing data. General study findings and limits: Several TRBV segments occurring more often in patients than controls included TRBV5-6, TRBV5-1 and TRBV20-1.

The antigens these receptors bind are not known. Each TCR beta cDNA library carried unique molecular identifiers. In TCRdb, the PCR reads were re-called with MiXCR into one record per CDR3 protein. This sample carries roughly 400,000 distinct CDR3 sequences, 39% of them seen once, and the ten largest clones take 6.5% to 8%. The specimen sequenced was blood. The receptors originated from a girl aged 2 to 9 with multiple sclerosis.

The CDR3 nucleotides read TGTGCCATCAGTGAGTCGGGAACAGGGGGCCTTAATCAGCCCCAGCATTTT. Amino acid sequence: CAISESGTGGLNQPQHF. V and J are TRBV10-3 and TRBJ1-5, with 9 bases fitting TRBD1. The germline gives CDR1 ENHRY, CDR2 SYGVKD. This CDR3 is 17 amino acids long. The junction had 7 bases not matched to a gene; V was cut back by 0 bases and J by 4 bases.

About this clonotype itself: One end of the junction varies from germline; a read error may be responsible. The chain uses TRBV5-1 and TRBJ2-5; possibly TRBD1 or TRBD2 for D (5 bases each). From germline, CDR1 is SGHRS and CDR2 YFSETQ. The CDR3 runs to 14 residues. The CDR3 sequence: CASSFGQGRETQYF. CDR3 bases: TGTGCCAGCAGTTTCGGGCAGGGACGGGAGACCCAGTACTTC.

This clonotype has more than one count but fewer than ten. The gene calls are TRBV15 and TRBJ1-1, with TRBD1 as a possible D gene (5 bases). V was clipped by 5 bases and J by 0 bases, with 7 bases between them. This CDR3 has 13 residues. Looked up from germline, CDR1 is LNHNV and CDR2 is YYDKDF (reference sequence). Written as DNA, the CDR3 is TGTGCCACCAGCGGACACATGAACACTGAAGCTTTCTTT. Encoded protein: CATSGHMNTEAFF.

V gene TRBV20-1 combines with J gene TRBJ1-1; a weak D match, TRBD1 (5 bases). The CDR3 contains 11 residues. Deletions cut 8 bases from V and 1 base from J, with 8 bases between. Per the germline V gene, CDR1 is DFQATT and CDR2 is SNEGSKA (reference sequence). The CDR3 DNA follows: TGCAGTATAACAGGGAACACTGAAGCTTTCTTT. It codes for CSITGNTEAFF.

This clonotype was seen more than once but under ten times. V is TRBV7-9 and J is TRBJ2-3; 7 bases are a match to TRBD2. The CDR3 is 13 residues long. The germline gives CDR1 SEHNR, CDR2 FQNEAQ (reference sequence). V lost 5 bases, J lost 6 bases, and 5 bases stayed unmatched. The CDR3 sequence: CASSRTRRDTQYF. In DNA, the CDR3 is TGTGCCAGCAGCCGGACTAGGCGGGATACGCAGTATTTT.

This clonotype was seen only a few times. The rearrangement uses TRBV12-3 or TRBV12-4 and TRBJ2-7; TRBD2 matches at 9 bases. The CDR3 extends over 16 amino acids. V lost 5 bases to trimming and J lost 2 bases; unmatched junction nucleotides: 10. The CDR3 spells CASSSGGSGSTYEQYF. The CDR3 DNA sequence: TGTGCCAGCAGTAGTGGGGGTAGCGGGAGTACCTACGAGCAGTACTTC.

This clonotype was counted only a few times. V and J are TRBV15 and TRBJ2-5; D is unresolved. Trimming took 0 bases from V and 1 from J, leaving 9 bases between them. Germline CDR1 and CDR2: LNHNV and YYDKDF (reference sequence). The CDR3 is 15 amino acids. The CDR3, as DNA: TGTGCCACCAGCAGAGACCTCTCCGTCCAAGAGACCCAGTACTTC. This sequence encodes CATSRDLSVQETQYF.

This clonotype appeared a few times. V is TRBV20-1 and J is TRBJ2-5; D gene uncertain. With the DNA end fitting TRBJ2-7 better, the J assignment may be wrong. The CDR3 is made up of 14 amino acids. Germline values: CDR1 DFQATT, CDR2 SNEGSKA (reference sequence). CDR3 sequence (DNA): TGCAGTGCCAGTAGAGCACCAGGTTTCCACGAGCAGTACTTC. Its translation is CSASRAPGFHEQYF.

This clonotype was seen more than once but under ten times. CDR3: CSAEAGGPSNEQFF. DNA for the CDR3: TGCAGTGCTGAAGCGGGAGGGCCCTCCAATGAGCAGTTCTTC. The chain carries TRBV20-1 and TRBJ2-1; 10 bases are shared with TRBD2. After removal of 5 bases from V and 6 bases from J, the junction contained 7 bases not matched to a gene. This CDR3 has 14 amino acids. Germline V gives CDR1 DFQATT, CDR2 SNEGSKA (reference sequence).

This chain links TRBV11-2 with TRBJ1-2; maybe TRBD1 (5 bases). The CDR3 loop spans 16 amino acids. Looked up from germline, CDR1 is SGHAT and CDR2 is FQNNGV. V lost 0 bases, J lost 2 bases, and 13 bases lay in between. CDR3 coding DNA: TGTGCCAGCAGCTTAGATCCTGGGGGTGGGAACTATGGCTACACCTTC. It yields the protein CASSLDPGGGNYGYTF.

In this sample, this clonotype turned up a few times. V is TRBV12-3 or TRBV12-4 and J is TRBJ1-2, with TRBD1 matching 8 bases. Germline trimming cut 7 bases from V and 7 bases from J; bases unmatched to any gene: 26. This CDR3 contains 19 residues. The CDR3 region has the DNA TGTGCCAGCAACTTATACCCAGGGGGGGACAGGATCTCAACGGCTGGCTACACCTTC. Protein sequence: CASNLYPGGDRISTAGYTF.

The gene calls are TRBV20-1 and TRBJ2-3; D is perhaps TRBD1 or TRBD2 (5 bases each). In germline, CDR1 is DFQATT, CDR2 SNEGSKA (reference sequence). This CDR3 is 15 amino acids long. The ends were cut back, 5 bases at V and 4 bases at J, with 19 bases in the middle. The CDR3 region is CSALLGGRGSDTQYF. The CDR3 bases are TGCAGTGCTCTTCTTGGGGGAAGAGGCTCAGATACGCAGTATTTT.

The chain links TRBV7-2 to TRBJ2-2; D gene uncertain. Trimming pared 4 bases from V and 4 bases from J, leaving 13 bases between. The CDR3 contains 15 residues. The germline V gene encodes CDR1 SGHTA and CDR2 FQGNSA. In nucleotides, the CDR3 is TGTGCCAGCAGCTCGGTTTATCAAGTCACCGGGGAGCTGTTTTTT. This gives the protein CASSSVYQVTGELFF.

V usage is TRBV5-1 and J usage is TRBJ1-1; D remains ambiguous. Germline assignment: CDR1 SGHRS and CDR2 YFSETQ. CDR3 length: 15 amino acids. Trimming removed 5 bases at V and 1 base at J, with 15 bases between. CDR3 bases: TGCGCCAGCAGTAAGTGGGGAGGTGGGAACACTGAAGCTTTCTTT. This gives the protein CASSKWGGGNTEAFF.

This clonotype has only a few counts. The V gene is TRBV5-1, the J gene TRBJ2-1; 11 positions agree with TRBD2. Germline V gene sequence: CDR1 SGHRS, CDR2 YFSETQ. J lost 4 bases, V lost 0 bases, and 21 bases had no gene match. The CDR3 is made up of 22 amino acids. The CDR3 is CASSLADDPGLAVLGVYNEQFF. Here the CDR3 DNA reads TGCGCCAGCAGCTTGGCCGATGATCCGGGACTAGCGGTCCTGGGAGTGTACAATGAGCAGTTCTTC.

This clonotype was detected a few times. The rearrangement links TRBV28 to TRBJ2-7, with a possible D match to TRBD1 (5 bases). V shed 5 bases and J shed 4 bases, with 18 bases lying between them. Germline V gene sequence: CDR1 MDHEN, CDR2 SYDVKM. CDR3 length: 15 residues. The CDR3 region is CASSRQWLQSYEQYF. The DNA for the CDR3 is TGTGCCAGCAGTCGACAGTGGCTGCAATCTTACGAGCAGTACTTC.

In its sample, this clonotype was seen once. The chain links TRBV29-1 to TRBJ1-1; D ambiguous. Looked up from germline, CDR1 is SQVTM and CDR2 is ANQGSEA. The CDR3 sequence is 13 residues long. V was shortened by 3 bases and J by 5 bases, with 13 bases between the two germline ends. The CDR3 protein is CSVDGGFETEAFF. The CDR3 bases are TGCAGCGTTGATGGTGGCTTTGAGACTGAAGCTTTCTTT.

The chain employs TRBV7-9 and TRBJ2-7; 10 bases match TRBD1. CDR1 is SEHNR and CDR2 is FQNEAQ in the germline V gene (reference sequence). The J segment lost 3 bases and the V segment lost 4 bases, leaving 6 bases of the junction unmatched. The CDR3 runs 15 residues. In DNA form, the CDR3 reads TGTGCCAGCAGCTCGTCCGGGACAGGGGACTACGAGCAGTACTTC. Translating gives CASSSSGTGDYEQYF.

The V and J genes are TRBV5-1 and TRBJ1-5; TRBD1 matches 10 bases. With V trimmed by 2 bases and J by 7 bases, 3 bases remained unmatched. The length of the CDR3 is 14 residues. Germline V lookup: CDR1 SGHRS, CDR2 YFSETQ. The CDR3 coding sequence is TGCGCCAGCAGCTTCGGGACAGGGGAACAGCCCCAGCATTTT. Translating gives CASSFGTGEQPQHF. Supplemented by reference TRBV5-1 and TRBJ1-5, the full variable domain reads KAGVTQTPRYLIKTRGQQVTLSCSPISGHRSVSWYQQTPGQGLQFLFEYFSETQRNKGNFPGRFSGRQFSNSRSEMNVSTLELGDSALYLCASSFGTGEQPQHFGDGTRLSIL.

The rearrangement links TRBV28 to TRBJ1-1; maybe TRBD1 (6 bases). The CDR3 extends over 15 amino acids. Looked up from germline, CDR1 is MDHEN and CDR2 is SYDVKM. Trimming took off 6 bases at V and 3 bases at J, with 17 bases between the two ends. CDR3 loop: CASSLRGGGHTEAFF. DNA of the CDR3: TGTGCCAGCAGCTTACGCGGCGGGGGGCACACTGAAGCTTTCTTT.

The sample holds a few counts of this clonotype. The chain couples TRBV20-1 to TRBJ2-3; the match to TRBD2 covers 7 bases. The CDR3 runs 17 residues. Germline CDR1 DFQATT, CDR2 SNEGSKA (reference sequence). Trimming took 2 bases from V and 4 from J; bases not matched to a gene: 15. The CDR3 region has the DNA TGCAGTGCTAGAAGAGTAAGGTGGGAGGGCCGGGCAGATACGCAGTATTTT. Translated, it gives CSARRVRWEGRADTQYF.

J is TRBJ2-1 and V is TRBV28; possible D gene TRBD1, 5 bases. This CDR3 region has 13 residues. Trimming shortened V by 7 bases and J by 15 bases, and 22 bases separated the two germline ends. CDR1 and CDR2 (germline): MDHEN, SYDVKM. Here the CDR3 reads CASTYGGHNGRFF. CDR3 nucleotide sequence: TGTGCCAGCACCTATGGTGGACACAATGGACGGTTCTTC. Complete variable domain (other parts from reference TRBV28 and TRBJ2-1): DVKVTQSSRYLVKRTGEKVFLECVQDMDHENMFWYRQDPGLGLRLIYFSYDVKMKEKGDIPEGYSVSREKKERFSLILESASTNQTSMYLCASTYGGHNGRFFGPGTRLTVL.

The CDR3 sequence: CASSRTSGNNEQFF. The CDR3 DNA is TGTGCCAGCAGTCGGACTAGCGGGAACAATGAGCAGTTCTTC. The chain combines TRBV27 with TRBJ2-1; TRBD2 aligns across 12 bases. The CDR3 loop spans 14 amino acids. With V trimmed by 5 bases and J by 5 bases, 1 base remained unmatched. CDR1 is MNHEY and CDR2 is SMNVEV in the germline V gene (reference sequence).

The J gene is TRBJ2-7, the V gene TRBV24-1; no clear D. The CDR3 contains 14 residues. Germline CDR1 KGHDR, CDR2 SFDVKD. Trimming left V 5 bases short and J 0 bases short, with 10 bases between. CDR3 nucleotides: TGTGCCACCAGTGGTCGGCAGAGCTCCTACGAGCAGTACTTC. This sequence encodes CATSGRQSSYEQYF.

The chain has TRBV4-3 and TRBJ2-1; TRBD2 agrees at 7 bases. Trimming took 0 bases from V and 1 from J; bases not matched to a gene: 12. Germline loops: CDR1 LGHNA, CDR2 YSLEER. The CDR3 is 19 amino acids. Here the CDR3 DNA reads TGCGCCAGCAGCCAAGATTTCGGGGGAGGGCCGATTTCCTACAATGAGCAGTTCTTC. Its translation: CASSQDFGGGPISYNEQFF.

Only a few counts were recorded for this clonotype. The rearrangement joins TRBV28 to TRBJ2-5; TRBD2 agrees at 7 bases. The end of the DNA fits TRBJ2-7 better, so the J call may be wrong. Germline lookup yields CDR1 MDHEN and CDR2 SYDVKM. CDR3 size: 16 residues. The DNA for the CDR3 is TGTGCCAGCAGTCCTTTGGGGGGAGGGAATAATTACGAGCAGTACTTC. Translated: CASSPLGGGNNYEQYF.

This clonotype was seen a handful of times. The chain links TRBV24-1 to TRBJ2-1; D tentatively reads TRBD1 or TRBD2 (5 bases each). Germline CDR1 KGHDR, CDR2 SFDVKD. The CDR3 contains 16 residues. The germline V and J ends were trimmed by 0 bases and 0 bases, with 8 bases remaining between them. CDR3 protein: CATSDLEGSSYNEQFF. CDR3 DNA: TGTGCCACCAGTGATTTGGAGGGGAGCTCCTACAATGAGCAGTTCTTC.

The chain is built from TRBV13 and TRBJ2-3, with D perhaps matching TRBD1 or TRBD2 (6 bases each). From germline, CDR1 is PRHDT and CDR2 FYEKMQ (reference sequence). V shed 4 bases and J shed 4 bases, with 15 bases lying between them. The CDR3 runs to 15 residues. CDR3 DNA: TGTGCCAGCAGCTACCGAGGGGGGTTGGCAGATACGCAGTATTTT. Amino acid sequence: CASSYRGGLADTQYF. The entire variable domain, with the rest obtained from reference TRBV13 and TRBJ2-3, is as follows: AAGVIQSPRHLIKEKRETATLKCYPIPRHDTVYWYQQGPGQDPQFLISFYEKMQSDKGSIPDRFSAQQFSDYHSELNMSSLELGDSALYFCASSYRGGLADTQYFGPGTRLTVL.

This clonotype was counted only a few times. The rearrangement links TRBV20-1 to TRBJ2-4; 15 bases are a match to TRBD2. Germline loops: CDR1 DFQATT, CDR2 SNEGSKA (reference sequence). There are 15 residues in the CDR3. Losses at the gene ends were 8 bases for V and 4 bases for J; bases not matched to a gene: 6. The CDR3 coding sequence is TGCAGTCCGTTAGGACTAGCGGGAGGGAAAAACATTCAGTACTTC. Encoded protein: CSPLGLAGGKNIQYF.

This chain connects TRBV20-1 to TRBJ2-1; 12 bases agree with TRBD2. This CDR3 contains 15 residues. Germline values: CDR1 DFQATT, CDR2 SNEGSKA (reference sequence). V shed 4 bases and J 7 bases; nucleotides not matched to a gene: 8. The CDR3 spells CSATNLAGGRNEQFF. CDR3 DNA sequence: TGCAGTGCTACCAATCTAGCGGGAGGGCGGAATGAGCAGTTCTTC.